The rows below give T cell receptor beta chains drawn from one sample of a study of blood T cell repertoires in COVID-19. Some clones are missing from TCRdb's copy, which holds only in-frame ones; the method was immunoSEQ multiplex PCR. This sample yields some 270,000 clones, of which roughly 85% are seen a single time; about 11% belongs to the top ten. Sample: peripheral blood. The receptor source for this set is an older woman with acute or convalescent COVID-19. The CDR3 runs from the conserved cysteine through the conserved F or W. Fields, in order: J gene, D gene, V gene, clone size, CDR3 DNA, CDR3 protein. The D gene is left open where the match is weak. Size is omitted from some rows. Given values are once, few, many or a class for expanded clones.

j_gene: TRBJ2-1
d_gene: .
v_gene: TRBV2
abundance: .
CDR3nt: TGTGCCAGCAGTCCCGACACATACAATGAGCAGTTCTTC
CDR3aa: CASSPDTYNEQFF

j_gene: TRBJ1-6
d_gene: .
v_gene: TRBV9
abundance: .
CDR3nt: TGTGCCAGCAGCGTAGAAGAAGGGGCCCGTTCACCCCTCCACTTT
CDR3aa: CASSVEEGARSPLHF

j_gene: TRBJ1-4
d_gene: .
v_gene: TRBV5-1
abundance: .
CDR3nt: TGCGCCAGCAGCCTCGCGGGGGCGGGGGAAAAACTGTTTTTT
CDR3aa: CASSLAGAGEKLFF

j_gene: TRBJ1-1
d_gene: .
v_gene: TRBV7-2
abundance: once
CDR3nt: TGTGCCAGCAGCTTAGCGGGTGGGCTGAATACTGAAGCTTTCTTT
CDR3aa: CASSLAGGLNTEAFF

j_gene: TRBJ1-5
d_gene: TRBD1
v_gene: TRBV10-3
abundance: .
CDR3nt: TGTGCCATCAGTGAGACCGACAGGGATCAGCCCCAGCATTTT
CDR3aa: CAISETDRDQPQHF

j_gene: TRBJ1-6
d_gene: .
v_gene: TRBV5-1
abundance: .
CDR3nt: TGCGCCAGCAGCTTGGATCCAGGGGAGAATTCACCCCTCCACTTT
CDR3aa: CASSLDPGENSPLHF

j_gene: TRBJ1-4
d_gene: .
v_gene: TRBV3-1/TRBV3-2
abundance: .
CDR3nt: TGTGCCAGCAGCCTCCGGGGGGGGGCAACTAATGAAAAACTGTTTTTT
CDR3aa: CASSLRGGATNEKLFF

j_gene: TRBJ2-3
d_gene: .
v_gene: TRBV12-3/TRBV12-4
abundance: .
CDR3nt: TGTGCCAGCAGCCCAGCGGATACGCAGTATTTT
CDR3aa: CASSPADTQYF

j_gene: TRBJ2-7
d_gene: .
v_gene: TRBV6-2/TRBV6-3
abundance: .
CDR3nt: TGTGCCAGCAGTTACTCGCTCAGGATTCCCTACAAGCAGTACTTC
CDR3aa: CASSYSLRIPYKQYF

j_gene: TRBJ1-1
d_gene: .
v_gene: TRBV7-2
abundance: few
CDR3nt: TGTGCCAGCAGCTTTAGGTCCGACAGGCAAGCTTTCTTT
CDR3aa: CASSFRSDRQAFF

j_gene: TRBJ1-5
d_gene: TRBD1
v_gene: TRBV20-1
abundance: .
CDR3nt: TGCAGTGCTAGTTCCCAGGGGGCGGCGAATCAGCCCCAGCATTTT
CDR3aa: CSASSQGAANQPQHF

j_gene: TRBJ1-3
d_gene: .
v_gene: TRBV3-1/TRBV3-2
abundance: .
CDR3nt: TGTGCCAGCAGCCCCCTAGGGGGGGCAGGAAACACCATATATTTT
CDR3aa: CASSPLGGAGNTIYF

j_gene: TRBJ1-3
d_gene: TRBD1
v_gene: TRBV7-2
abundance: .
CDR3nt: TGTGCCAGCAGCTTGGACAGGCCCACTCTCATATATTTT
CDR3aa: CASSLDRPTLIYF

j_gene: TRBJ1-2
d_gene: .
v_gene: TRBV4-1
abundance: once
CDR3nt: TGCGCCAGCAGCCAAGTCCTTCGGGAGGGAGAGGGCTATGGCTACACCTTC
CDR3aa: CASSQVLREGEGYGYTF

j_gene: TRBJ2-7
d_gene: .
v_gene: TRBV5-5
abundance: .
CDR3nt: TGTGCCAGCAGCTTAAGTCAGTACGAGCAGTACTTC
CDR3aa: CASSLSQYEQYF

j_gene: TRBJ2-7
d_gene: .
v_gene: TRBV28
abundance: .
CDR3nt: TGTGCCAGCAGTCCGACCGCGGGGAAGCAGTACTTC
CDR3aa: CASSPTAGKQYF

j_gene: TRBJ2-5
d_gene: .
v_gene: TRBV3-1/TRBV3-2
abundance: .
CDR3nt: TGTGCCAGCAGCCCTTCACGGAGGGTTTGGGAGACCCAGTACTTC
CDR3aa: CASSPSRRVWETQYF

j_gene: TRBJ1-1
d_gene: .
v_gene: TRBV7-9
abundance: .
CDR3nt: TGTGCCAGCAGCTTAGGGTCCGGGACTGAAGCTTTCTTT
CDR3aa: CASSLGSGTEAFF

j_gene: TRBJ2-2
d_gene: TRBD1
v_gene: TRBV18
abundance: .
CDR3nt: TGTGCCAGCTCACTCTCCGGGACAGGGACGGCCGGGGAGCTGTTTTTT
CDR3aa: CASSLSGTGTAGELFF

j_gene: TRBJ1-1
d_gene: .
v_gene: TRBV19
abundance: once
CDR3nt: TGTGCCAGTAGTAGGGCGTTCGAAGCTTTCTTT
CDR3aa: CASSRAFEAFF

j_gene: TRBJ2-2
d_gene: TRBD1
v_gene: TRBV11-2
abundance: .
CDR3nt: TGTGCCAGCAGCTTAATCAGGGGGCCCGGGGAGCTGTTTTTT
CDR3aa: CASSLIRGPGELFF

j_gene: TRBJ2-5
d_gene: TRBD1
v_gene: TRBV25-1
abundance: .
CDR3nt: TGTGCCAGCAGGGACAGGGAGACCCAGTACTTC
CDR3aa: CASRDRETQYF

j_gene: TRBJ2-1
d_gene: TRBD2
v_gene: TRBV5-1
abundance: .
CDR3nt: TGCGCCAGCAGCCACAACAGACTAGCGGGGGAGGTTGAGCAGTTCTTC
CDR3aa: CASSHNRLAGEVEQFF

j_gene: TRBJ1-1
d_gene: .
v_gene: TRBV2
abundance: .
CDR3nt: TGTGCCACAAACCCGCTGGGGGGAGAGACTGAAGCTTTCTTT
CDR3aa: CATNPLGGETEAFF

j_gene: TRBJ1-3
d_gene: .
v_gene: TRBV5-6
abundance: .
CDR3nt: TGTGCCAGCAGCGGCCGGGATACCTACTCTGGAAACACCATATATTTT
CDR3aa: CASSGRDTYSGNTIYF

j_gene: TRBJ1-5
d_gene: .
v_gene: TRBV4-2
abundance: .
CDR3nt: TGTGCCAGCAGCCAACGGACGGGAGCTTATAGCAATCAGCCCCAGCATTTT
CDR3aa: CASSQRTGAYSNQPQHF

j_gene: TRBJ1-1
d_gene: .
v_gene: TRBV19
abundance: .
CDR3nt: TGTGCCAGTAAAGGGACACCGAACACTGAAGCTTTCTTT
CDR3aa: CASKGTPNTEAFF

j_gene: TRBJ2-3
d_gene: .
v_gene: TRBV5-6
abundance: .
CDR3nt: TGTGCCAGCAGCCCTTCACCCACTAGCACAGATACGCAGTATTTT
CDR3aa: CASSPSPTSTDTQYF

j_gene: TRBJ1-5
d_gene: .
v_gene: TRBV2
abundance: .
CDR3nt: TGTGCCACTAAGGTGGGGGGGGCCAATCAGCCCCAGCATTTT
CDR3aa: CATKVGGANQPQHF

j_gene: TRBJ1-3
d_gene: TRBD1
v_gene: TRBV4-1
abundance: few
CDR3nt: TGCGCCAGCAGCCTTCACAGGGGTTACACCATATATTTT
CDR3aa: CASSLHRGYTIYF

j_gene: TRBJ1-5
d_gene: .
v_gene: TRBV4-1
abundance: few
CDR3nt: TGCGCCAGCAGCCAAGACGGATCAGGGAATCAGCCCCAGCATTTT
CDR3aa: CASSQDGSGNQPQHF

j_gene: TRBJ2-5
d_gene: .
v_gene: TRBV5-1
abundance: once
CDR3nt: TGCGCCAGCAGCTTGGGGTCAGGGCTGGAGACCCAGTACTTC
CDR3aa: CASSLGSGLETQYF

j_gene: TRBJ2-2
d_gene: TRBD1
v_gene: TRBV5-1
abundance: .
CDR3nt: TGCGCCAGTCTTAGGACAGGGGGCTCGAACACCGGGGAGCTGTTTTTT
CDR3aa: CASLRTGGSNTGELFF

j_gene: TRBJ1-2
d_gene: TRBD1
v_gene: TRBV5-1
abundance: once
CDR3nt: TGCGCCAGCAGCTCAGGGACAGGGGGCCGGGGCTACACCTTC
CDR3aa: CASSSGTGGRGYTF

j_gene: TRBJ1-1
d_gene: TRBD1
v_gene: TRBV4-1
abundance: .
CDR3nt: TGCGCCAGCAGCCCAACGGGACAGGAGAACACTGAAGCTTTCTTT
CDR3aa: CASSPTGQENTEAFF

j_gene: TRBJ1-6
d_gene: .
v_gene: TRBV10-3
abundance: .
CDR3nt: TGTGCCATCAGTGTTGGGAGCTCCTATAATTCACCCCTCCACTTT
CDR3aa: CAISVGSSYNSPLHF

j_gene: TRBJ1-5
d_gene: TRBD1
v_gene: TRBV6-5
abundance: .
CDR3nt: TGTGCCAGCAGGAGGGGACAGCCCAATCAGCCCCAGCATTTT
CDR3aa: CASRRGQPNQPQHF

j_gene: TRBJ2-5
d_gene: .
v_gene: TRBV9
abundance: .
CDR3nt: TGTGCCAGCAGCAGGGGACAGCGGGGGGAGACCCAGTACTTC
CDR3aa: CASSRGQRGETQYF

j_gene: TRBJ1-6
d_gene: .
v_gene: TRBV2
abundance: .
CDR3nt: TGTGCCAGCAGAGAGGAGTCCTATAATTCACCCCTCCACTTT
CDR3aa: CASREESYNSPLHF

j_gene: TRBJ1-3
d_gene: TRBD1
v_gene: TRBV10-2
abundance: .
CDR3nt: TGCGCCAGCAGAGCTGGGACAGGCTCTGGAAACACCATATATTTT
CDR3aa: CASRAGTGSGNTIYF

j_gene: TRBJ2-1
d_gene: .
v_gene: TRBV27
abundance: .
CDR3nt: TGTGCCAGCAGGCCCGGGATGAGCTCCTACAATGAGCAGTTCTTC
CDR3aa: CASRPGMSSYNEQFF

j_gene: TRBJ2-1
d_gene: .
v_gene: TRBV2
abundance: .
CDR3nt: TGTGCCAGCAGTGCCCGGGACTTCCCCAGAAATGAGCAGTTCTTC
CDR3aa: CASSARDFPRNEQFF

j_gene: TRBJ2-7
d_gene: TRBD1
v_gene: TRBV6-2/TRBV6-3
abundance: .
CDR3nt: TGTGCCAGCAGTTACTCGAGAGGGGGCGGCGAGCAGTACTTC
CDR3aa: CASSYSRGGGEQYF